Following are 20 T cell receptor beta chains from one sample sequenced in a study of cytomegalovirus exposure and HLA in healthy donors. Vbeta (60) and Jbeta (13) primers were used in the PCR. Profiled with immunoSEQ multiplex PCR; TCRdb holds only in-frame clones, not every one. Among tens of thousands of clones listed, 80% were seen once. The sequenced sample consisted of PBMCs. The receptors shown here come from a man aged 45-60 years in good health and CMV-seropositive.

The CDR3 nucleotides are TGTGCCAGCAGCCAAGCGCGTGGGGAGGAAGCTTTCTTT. It translates to CASSQARGEEAFF. The rearrangement uses TRBV4-2 and TRBJ1-1; D gene ambiguous. This CDR3 has 13 amino acids. Trimming removed 1 base at V and 8 bases at J, with 11 bases between. CDR1 and CDR2 (germline): LGHNA, YNFKEQ.

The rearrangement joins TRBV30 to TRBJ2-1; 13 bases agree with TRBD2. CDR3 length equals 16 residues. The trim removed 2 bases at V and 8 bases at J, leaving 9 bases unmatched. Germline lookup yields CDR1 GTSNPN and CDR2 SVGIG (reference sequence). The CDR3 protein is CAWSSLTSGRLDEQFF. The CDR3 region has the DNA TGTGCCTGGAGTTCGCTGACTAGCGGGAGGTTGGATGAGCAGTTCTTC.

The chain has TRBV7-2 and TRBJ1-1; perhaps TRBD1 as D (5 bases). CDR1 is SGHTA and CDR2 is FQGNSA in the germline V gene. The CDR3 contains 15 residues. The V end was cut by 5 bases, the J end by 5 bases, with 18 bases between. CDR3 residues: CASSLTAPQGTEAFF. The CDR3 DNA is TGTGCCAGCAGCCTGACAGCTCCCCAAGGGACTGAAGCTTTCTTT.

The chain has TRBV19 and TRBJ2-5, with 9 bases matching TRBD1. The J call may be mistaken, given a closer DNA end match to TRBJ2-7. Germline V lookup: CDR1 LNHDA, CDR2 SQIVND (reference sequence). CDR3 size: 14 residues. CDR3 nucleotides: TGTGCCACACACGAAGGGACAGGGAACTACGAGCAGTACTTC. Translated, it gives CATHEGTGNYEQYF.

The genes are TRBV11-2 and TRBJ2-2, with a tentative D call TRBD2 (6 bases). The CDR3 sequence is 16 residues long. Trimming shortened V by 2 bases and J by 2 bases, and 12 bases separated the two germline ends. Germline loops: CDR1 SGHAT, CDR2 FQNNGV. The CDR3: CASSLMGGANTGELFF. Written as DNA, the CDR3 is TGTGCCAGCAGCTTAATGGGCGGGGCAAACACCGGGGAGCTGTTTTTT.

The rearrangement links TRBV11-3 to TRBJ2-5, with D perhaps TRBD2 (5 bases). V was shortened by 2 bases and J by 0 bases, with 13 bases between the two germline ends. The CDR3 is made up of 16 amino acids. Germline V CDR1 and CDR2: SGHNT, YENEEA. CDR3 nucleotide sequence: TGTGCCAGCAGCTTAAGGGTGTCGGGGTACCAAGAGACCCAGTACTTC. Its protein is CASSLRVSGYQETQYF.

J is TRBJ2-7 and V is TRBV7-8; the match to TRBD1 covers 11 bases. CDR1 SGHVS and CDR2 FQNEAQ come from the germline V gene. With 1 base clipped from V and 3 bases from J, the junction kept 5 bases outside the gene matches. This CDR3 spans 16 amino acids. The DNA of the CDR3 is TGTGCCAGCAGCTTAGTGTTGGGGACAGGGGGCTACGAGCAGTACTTC. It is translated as CASSLVLGTGGYEQYF.

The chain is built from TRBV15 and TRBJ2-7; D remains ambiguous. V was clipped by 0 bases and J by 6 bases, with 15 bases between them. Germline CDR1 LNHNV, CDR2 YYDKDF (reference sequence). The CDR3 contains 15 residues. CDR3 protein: CATSRDFARSSEQYF. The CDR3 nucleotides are TGTGCCACCAGCAGAGATTTTGCACGGAGTAGCGAGCAGTACTTC.

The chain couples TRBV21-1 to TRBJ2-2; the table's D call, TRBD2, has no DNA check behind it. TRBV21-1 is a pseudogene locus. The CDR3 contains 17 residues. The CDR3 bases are TGTGCCAGCAGCAAAGGGGCTAGCGGGAGTGGGTACGGGGAGCTGTTTTTT. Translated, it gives CASSKGASGSGYGELFF.

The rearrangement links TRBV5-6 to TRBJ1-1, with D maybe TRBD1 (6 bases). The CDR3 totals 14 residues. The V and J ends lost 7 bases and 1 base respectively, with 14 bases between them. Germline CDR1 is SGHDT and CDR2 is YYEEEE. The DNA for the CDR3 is TGTGCCAGCTTAAGAAGGGACACGAACACTGAAGCTTTCTTT. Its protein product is CASLRRDTNTEAFF.

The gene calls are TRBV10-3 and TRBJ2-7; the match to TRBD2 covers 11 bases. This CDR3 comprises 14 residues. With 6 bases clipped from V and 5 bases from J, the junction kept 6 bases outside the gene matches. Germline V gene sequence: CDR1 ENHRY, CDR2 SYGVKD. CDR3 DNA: TGTGCCATCAGCGCGACTAGCGGGACCAACGAGCAGTACTTC. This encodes CAISATSGTNEQYF.

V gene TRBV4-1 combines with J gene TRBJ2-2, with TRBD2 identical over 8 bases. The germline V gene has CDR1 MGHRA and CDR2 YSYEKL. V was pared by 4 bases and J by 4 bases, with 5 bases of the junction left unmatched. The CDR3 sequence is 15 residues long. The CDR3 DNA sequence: TGCGCCAGCAGCCCGAGCGGGAGTAGCACCGGGGAGCTGTTTTTT. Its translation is CASSPSGSSTGELFF.

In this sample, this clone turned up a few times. In DNA, the CDR3 is TGTGCCAGCAGCTCTACTCAGCGGGGCTTCACTGAGCAGTACTTC. Translation: CASSSTQRGFTEQYF. The J gene is TRBJ2-7, the V gene TRBV7-2; TRBD2 agrees at 7 bases. The germline V gene encodes CDR1 SGHTA and CDR2 FQGNSA. Trimming removed 4 bases from V and 7 bases from J; junction bases left unmatched: 13. CDR3 length: 15 residues.

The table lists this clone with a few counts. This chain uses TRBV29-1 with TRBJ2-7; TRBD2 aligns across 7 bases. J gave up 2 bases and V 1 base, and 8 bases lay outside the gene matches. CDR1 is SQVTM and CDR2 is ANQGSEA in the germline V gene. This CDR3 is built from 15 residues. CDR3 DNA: TGCAGCGTTGAAGGTTTCGGGGGGACTGCCTACGAGCAGTACTTC. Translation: CSVEGFGGTAYEQYF.

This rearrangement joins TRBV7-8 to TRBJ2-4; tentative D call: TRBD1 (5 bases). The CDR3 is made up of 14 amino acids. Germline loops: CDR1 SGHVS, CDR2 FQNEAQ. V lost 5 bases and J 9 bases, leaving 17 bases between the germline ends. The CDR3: CASSHPRAGPIQYF. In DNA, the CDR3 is TGTGCCAGCAGCCACCCTAGGGCAGGGCCCATTCAGTACTTC. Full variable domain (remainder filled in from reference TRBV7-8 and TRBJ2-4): GAGVSQSPRYKVAKRGQDVALRCDPISGHVSLFWYQQALGQGPEFLTYFQNEAQLDKSGLPSDRFFAERPEGSVSTLKIQRTQQEDSAVYLCASSHPRAGPIQYFGAGTRLSVL.

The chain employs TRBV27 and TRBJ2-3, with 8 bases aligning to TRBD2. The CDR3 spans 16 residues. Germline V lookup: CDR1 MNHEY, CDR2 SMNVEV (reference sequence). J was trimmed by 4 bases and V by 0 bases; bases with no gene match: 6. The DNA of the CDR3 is TGTGCCAGCAGTTTATCGGCTAGCGGGCACGCAGATACGCAGTATTTT. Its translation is CASSLSASGHADTQYF.

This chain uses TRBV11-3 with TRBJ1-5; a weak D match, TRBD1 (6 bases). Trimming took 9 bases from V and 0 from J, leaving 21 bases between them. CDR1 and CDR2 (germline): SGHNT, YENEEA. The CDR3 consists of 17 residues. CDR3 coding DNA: TGTGCCAGGAGGCGGTTAGGACAGTCTAATAGCAATCAGCCCCAGCATTTT. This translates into CARRRLGQSNSNQPQHF. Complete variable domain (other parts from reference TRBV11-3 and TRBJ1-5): EAGVVQSPRYKIIEKKQPVAFWCNPISGHNTLYWYLQNLGQGPELLIRYENEEAVDDSQLPKDRFSAERLKGVDSTLKIQPAELGDSAVYLCARRRLGQSNSNQPQHFGDGTRLSIL.

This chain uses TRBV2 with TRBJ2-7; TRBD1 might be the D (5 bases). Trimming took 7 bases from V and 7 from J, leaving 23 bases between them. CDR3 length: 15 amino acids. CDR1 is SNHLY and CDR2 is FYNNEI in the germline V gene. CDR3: CASIPSFDSLSEQYF. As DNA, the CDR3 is TGTGCCAGCATTCCTTCCTTTGACAGTCTGAGTGAGCAGTACTTC. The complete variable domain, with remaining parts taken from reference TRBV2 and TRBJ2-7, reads EPEVTQTPSHQVTQMGQEVILRCVPISNHLYFYWYRQILGQKVEFLVSFYNNEISEKSEIFDDQFSVERPDGSNFTLKIRSTKLEDSAMYFCASIPSFDSLSEQYFGPGTRLTVT.

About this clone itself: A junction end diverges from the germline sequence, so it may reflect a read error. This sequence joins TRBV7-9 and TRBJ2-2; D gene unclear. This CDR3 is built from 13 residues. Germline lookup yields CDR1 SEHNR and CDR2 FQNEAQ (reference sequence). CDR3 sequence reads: CSSSTSNTGELFF. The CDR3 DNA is TGTTCCAGCTCGACATCGAACACCGGGGAGCTGTTTTTT.

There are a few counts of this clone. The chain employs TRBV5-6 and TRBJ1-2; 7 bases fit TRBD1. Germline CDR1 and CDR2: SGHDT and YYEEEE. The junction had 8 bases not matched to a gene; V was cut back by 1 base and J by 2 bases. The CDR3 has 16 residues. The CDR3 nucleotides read TGTGCCAGCAGCTTGCATGAGACAGGGAGAAACTATGGCTACACCTTC. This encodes CASSLHETGRNYGYTF. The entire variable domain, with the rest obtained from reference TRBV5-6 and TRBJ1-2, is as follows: DAGVTQSPTHLIKTRGQQVTLRCSPKSGHDTVSWYQQALGQGPQFIFQYYEEEERQRGNFPDRFSGHQFPNYSSELNVNALLLGDSALYLCASSLHETGRNYGYTFGSGTRLTVV.